A single sample is the source of the 2 T cell receptor beta chains below, sequenced in a study of early T cells in non-severe SARS-CoV-2 infection. TCRdb reprocessed the 5' RACE reads via MiXCR and lists one record per CDR3 protein. The sample shows roughly 28,000 distinct CDR3 sequences, over 4% of them seen only once. The sequenced sample consisted of whole blood. These receptors came from an adult who was a healthcare worker with PCR-confirmed SARS-CoV-2 infection or an uninfected control (not recorded which).

This clonotype was seen many times. V and J are TRBV10-3 and TRBJ2-6; unclear D gene. CDR3 length: 18 residues. The ends were cut back, 11 bases at V and 0 bases at J, with 23 bases in the middle. The germline V gene has CDR1 ENHRY and CDR2 SYGVKD. The CDR3 DNA follows: TGTGCCCTAGGAAGTAGGCAGGCCGGAATCTCTGGGGCCAACGTCCTGACTTTC. Translation: CALGSRQAGISGANVLTF.

This clonotype was recorded many times. The chain combines TRBV6-6 with TRBJ2-6; 7 bases agree with TRBD1. CDR3 length equals 14 residues. The ends lost 6 bases at V and 2 bases at J; junction bases unmatched: 1. CDR1 is MNHNY, CDR2 SVGAGI, per germline (reference sequence). DNA for the CDR3: TGTGCCAGCAGAACAGGGGCTGGGGCCAACGTCCTGACTTTC. It codes for CASRTGAGANVLTF.